This record looks at one T cell receptor beta chain sequence and its context. Its antigen remains undetermined. Base qualities were left out, and no much larger clone turns up one base away. This entry belongs to a study of shared clonotypes between healthy human individuals (dated by TCRdb to about 2020). Some background on the complete study: The cohort included three men and a couple of women between 18 and 49 years of age. Per donor, three plates each were used for CD4 naive and CD4 memory, two for CD8 naive, and one for CD8 memory. To estimate repertoire size and how much clonotypes are shared between individuals, the study performed deep sequencing of blood TCR repertoires from 4 to 6 healthy adults. Libraries were prepared and TCR repertoires were sequenced by different laboratories using diverse techniques, in order to increase sequencing depth and limit assay-specific biases. Leukapheresis yielded between about 0.8 and 8.9 billion PBMCs per donor. Results and caveats for the whole study, not just this receptor: Because the study included only a small number of donors, the genetic and exposure-history diversity represented was limited. Only blood was sampled, and tissue TCR repertoires likely differ from those in blood. Estimated clonotype richness was generally larger for naive than for memory subsets. Rarefaction of sorted-subset datasets indicated incomplete sequencing despite the large sequencing depth. Compared with non-shared clonotypes, the clonotypes found in all four sorted-subset donors had higher generation probabilities. Sharing across a few donors was observed for roughly 5% of naive CD4, over 3% of naive CD8, over 2% of memory CD4, and around 0.4% of memory CD8 clonotypes. Pairwise subsampling indicated that sequencing depth was expected to affect the degree of clonotype sharing among donors.

For the CD8 naive samples, CD45RO-negative cells were positively selected for CCR7, yielding a CD45RA+CCR7+ population from which TemRA cells were excluded. Donors were healthy HIV-negative adults with no recently reported acute infections or vaccinations. All donors were Caucasian adults living in Nashville, Tennessee, USA. After blood collection by leukapheresis, PBMCs were isolated using Ficoll-Histopaque density gradient centrifugation and then cryopreserved in the vapor phase of liquid nitrogen. Purity and quantity of every magnetically sorted T cell population were checked by analytical flow cytometry. From each sorted fraction, genomic DNA was isolated and quantified by UV absorbance on a Nanodrop 2000c. As encoded in the germline V gene (reference sequence), CDR1 is LNHDA while CDR2 is SQIVND. Spanning cysteine to phenylalanine, the CDR3 consists of 15 amino acids. Solely the CDR3 DNA is kept, with 45 bases framed from the first base. The V and J ends are trimmed by 4 bases and 0 bases, leaving 12 bases between them.

TCR CDR3 regions were amplified from genomic DNA by multiplex PCR using the deep immunoSEQ assay. Genomic DNA extracted from each cell subset was distributed evenly over all wells of several immunoSEQ 96-well plates, and each plate served as one replicate. For sorted subsets, 150 to 200 ng genomic DNA, equal to 30,000 or so T cell genomes, was loaded into each replicate PCR. Purified libraries were quantified with a Qubit 3.0 fluorometer, sized on a Bioanalyzer 2100, and re-quantified with the KAPA Library Quantification kit. Every immunoSEQ 96-well plate was sequenced on a separate single-read 150-cycle Illumina NextSeq 550 flow cell. The authors processed their data as follows. Because only junctional sequences without quality scores were contained in the immunoSEQ output, filtering matching that applied to full-length reads could not be performed. Sequences were annotated with PyIR, a Python wrapper for IgBLAST v1.9, using IMGT germline references to assign V/J genes and CDR3. Reads were removed for weak V/J assignments (E-value above 1e-6), missing CDR3, stop codons, out-of-frame junctions, or ambiguous translated residues. V3J clonotypes were defined as sequences sharing an identical inferred V gene, J gene, and CDR3 amino acid sequence. Percentage overlap between repertoires was computed as shared unique clonotypes divided by the size of the smaller repertoire. Three approaches were used to assess repertoire richness: RTK rarefaction, the Chao1 estimator, and Recon v2.1 estimates of unobserved clonotypes. Generation probabilities were computed with OLGA for all TCRbeta clonotypes obtained by the gDNA method from a handful of donors. The table was pulled from immuneACCESS by TCRdb, which kept in-frame rearrangements only. Such tables lose some clones; where checked, under half of the loss comes from unresolved V genes, and the rest has no known cause. From that table come the V and J calls and clone size; the DNA was used to work out D and trimming. For this sample the table gives about 2.1 million clones, of which about 93% were detected only once. Jointly, the top ten make up over 1.5% of the sample.

The source material was naive CD8+ T cells from PBMCs. Sample cell subset or site, as interpreted from the label and publication: CD45RA+CCR7+. The V and J segments used are TRBV19 and TRBJ1-1; the D gene is perhaps TRBD1, from 6 matching bases. This clonotype was obtained from a man between 18 and 29 years old in good health. Some clones in this sample may be carry-over from other donors' samples. The CDR3 sequence is CASSTRQVLNTEAFF. The sequenced DNA: TGTGCCAGTAGTACGAGACAGGTCTTGAACACTGAAGCTTTCTTT.